A single sample is the source of the 27 T cell receptor beta chains below, sequenced in a study of blood T cell repertoires in COVID-19. Method: immunoSEQ multiplex PCR; TCRdb's copy keeps in-frame clones and lacks some. The sample lists about 270,000 clones, 84% occurring once. The sequenced sample was peripheral blood. The source of these receptors is a human donor in a cohort sampled during active COVID-19.

The chain employs TRBV15 and TRBJ2-1; the match to TRBD1 covers 11 bases. Germline assignment: CDR1 LNHNV and CDR2 YYDKDF (reference sequence). The CDR3 runs to 16 residues. The trim removed 2 bases at V and 5 bases at J, leaving 5 bases unmatched. The CDR3 nucleotides are TGTGCCACCAGCAGATTCGGACAGGGGGCGCACAATGAGCAGTTCTTC. Protein product: CATSRFGQGAHNEQFF.

This CDR3 reads CASSPGQGSNTEAFF. DNA for the CDR3: TGCGCCAGCAGCCCGGGACAGGGGAGTAACACTGAAGCTTTCTTT. The chain uses TRBV5-1 and TRBJ1-1; TRBD1 matches 10 bases. The CDR3 sequence is 15 residues long. Germline assignment: CDR1 SGHRS and CDR2 YFSETQ. The V segment lost 4 bases and the J segment 2 bases; nucleotides outside the gene matches: 5.

The chain couples TRBV11-1 to TRBJ2-7, with 9 positions matching TRBD2. V dropped 6 bases and J dropped 6; count of bases not matched to a gene: 6. The CDR3 totals 13 residues. The germline V gene has CDR1 SGHAT and CDR2 FQDESV (reference sequence). The CDR3 here is CASSRRTSAEQYF. In DNA form, the CDR3 reads TGTGCCAGCAGTCGGCGGACTAGCGCCGAGCAGTACTTC.

The chain joins TRBV3-1 (or the pseudogene TRBV3-2) to TRBJ2-2; 7 bases match TRBD2. V dropped 1 base and J dropped 4; count of bases not matched to a gene: 9. The CDR3 spans 17 residues. CDR1 LGHDT and CDR2 YNNKEL come from the germline V gene (reference sequence). CDR3: CASSQAFGRVGTGELFF. In DNA, the CDR3 is TGTGCCAGCAGCCAAGCTTTTGGGAGGGTAGGCACCGGGGAGCTGTTTTTT.

The V and J genes are TRBV11-2 and TRBJ1-1; D gene unclear. With 1 base removed from V and 8 bases from J, the gap between germline ends came to 8 bases. CDR3 length: 12 residues. The V gene's germline CDR1 is SGHAT and CDR2 FQNNGV. CDR3 in DNA: TGTGCCAGCAGCTTAGCCGGCGGAGAAGCTTTCTTT. This translates into CASSLAGGEAFF.

This chain joins TRBV7-9 and TRBJ1-2; tentative D call: TRBD1 (5 bases). Germline V gene lookup returns CDR1 SEHNR and CDR2 FQNEAQ (reference sequence). Trimming took 1 base from V and 7 from J, leaving 19 bases between them. This CDR3 comprises 16 residues. The CDR3 bases are TGTGCCAGCAGCTTAGATGTAAAGGACATTCTGCGTGGCTACACCTTC. Translating it yields CASSLDVKDILRGYTF.

This chain links TRBV7-9 with TRBJ2-6, with TRBD1 identical over 10 bases. CDR1 SEHNR and CDR2 FQNEAQ come from the germline V gene (reference sequence). V shed 5 bases and J 4 bases; nucleotides not matched to a gene: 11. There are 18 residues in the CDR3. CDR3: CASSESGTGVKGANVLTF. CDR3 sequence (DNA): TGTGCCAGCAGCGAATCCGGGACAGGGGTAAAAGGGGCCAACGTCCTGACTTTC.

The rearrangement uses TRBV5-5 and TRBJ2-3; 11 nucleotides line up with TRBD2. Germline CDR1 SGHKS, CDR2 YYEKEE (reference sequence). The V and J ends lost 3 bases and 2 bases, in that order; junction bases with no gene match: 14. The length of the CDR3 is 19 residues. CDR3 sequence (DNA): TGTGCCAGCAGCTGGACTACTAGCGGGGGCCACCGACCCACAGATACGCAGTATTTT. It translates to CASSWTTSGGHRPTDTQYF.

The chain has TRBV27 and TRBJ2-7; TRBD2 aligns across 13 bases. Germline assignment: CDR1 MNHEY and CDR2 SMNVEV (reference sequence). CDR3 size: 16 residues. With V trimmed by 6 bases and J by 0 bases, 5 bases remained unmatched. The CDR3 sequence: CASRSTSGGYSYEQYF. The CDR3 DNA reads as TGTGCCAGCAGGTCGACTAGCGGGGGGTACTCCTACGAGCAGTACTTC.

This sequence joins TRBV2 and TRBJ2-7; 9 bases are a match to TRBD1. Germline V gene data show CDR1 as SNHLY and CDR2 as FYNNEI. J was trimmed by 4 bases and V by 6 bases; bases with no gene match: 7. The CDR3 covers 14 residues. CDR3 nucleotides: TGTGCCAGCAGCGAGGGACAGGGAGGGTACGAGCAGTACTTC. Amino acid sequence: CASSEGQGGYEQYF.

The V and J genes are TRBV7-8 and TRBJ1-5; D remains unclear. CDR3 length equals 15 residues. The ends were cut back, 1 base at V and 6 bases at J, with 13 bases in the middle. Germline lookup yields CDR1 SGHVS and CDR2 FQNEAQ. The CDR3 here is CASSLVLAPGQPQHF. The DNA for the CDR3 is TGTGCCAGCAGCTTAGTTCTGGCCCCGGGTCAGCCCCAGCATTTT.

The V call is TRBV27, the J call TRBJ2-7, with a possible D match to TRBD1 (6 bases). This CDR3 region has 14 residues. Trimming left V 2 bases short and J 1 base short, with 9 bases between. In germline, CDR1 is MNHEY, CDR2 SMNVEV (reference sequence). DNA for the CDR3: TGTGCCAGCAGTTTAGCGAGGGGGTCCTACGAGCAGTACTTC. Encoded protein: CASSLARGSYEQYF.

V gene TRBV7-9 combines with J gene TRBJ2-3, with D possibly being TRBD2 (6 bases). Germline assignment: CDR1 SEHNR and CDR2 FQNEAQ (reference sequence). CDR3 length: 13 amino acids. Trimming shortened V by 0 bases and J by 8 bases, and 9 bases separated the two germline ends. The CDR3 DNA is TGTGCCAGCAGCTTAGCCTGGGGAGGTACGCAGTATTTT. Translation: CASSLAWGGTQYF.

The CDR3 reads CASSPDRGRGDSPLHF. CDR3 coding DNA: TGTGCCAGCAGCCCTGACAGGGGCCGCGGGGACTCACCCCTCCACTTT. The V gene is TRBV7-6, the J gene TRBJ1-6; 8 bases map to TRBD1. Looked up from germline, CDR1 is SGHVS and CDR2 is FNYEAQ. This CDR3 is 16 amino acids long. V dropped 5 bases and J dropped 10; count of bases not matched to a gene: 13.

The chain couples TRBV6-6 to TRBJ2-7, with D unclear. Germline V CDR1 and CDR2: MNHNY, SVGAGI (reference sequence). With 6 bases removed from V and 7 bases from J, the gap between germline ends came to 10 bases. The length of the CDR3 is 11 residues. CDR3 protein: CASSLRQEQYF. The CDR3 DNA reads as TGTGCCAGCAGCCTGCGGCAAGAGCAGTACTTC.

Only one count was recorded for this clone. The chain links TRBV7-9 to TRBJ2-7; 8 bases map to TRBD2. This CDR3 region has 14 residues. J lost 2 bases, V lost 5 bases, and 5 bases had no gene match. Germline values: CDR1 SEHNR, CDR2 FQNEAQ (reference sequence). CDR3 coding DNA: TGTGCCAGCAGCCTCTACGGGGGGGCCTACGAGCAGTACTTC. Translated: CASSLYGGAYEQYF. Variable domain in full (rest from reference TRBV7-9 and TRBJ2-7): DTGVSQNPRHKITKRGQNVTFRCDPISEHNRLYWYRQTLGQGPEFLTYFQNEAQLEKSRLLSDRFSAERPKGSFSTLEIQRTEQGDSAMYLCASSLYGGAYEQYFGPGTRLTVT.

The chain uses TRBV21-1 and TRBJ2-7; the D segment call TRBD2 is taken from the table without a DNA check. TRBV21-1 is a known pseudogene. The CDR3 consists of 21 residues. CDR3 DNA sequence: TGTGCCAGCAGCAAAAGCGACTGTCTGAGAGGGAGTCGATTACGTTTGTACGAGCAGTACTTC. Protein: CASSKSDCLRGSRLRLYEQYF.

This clone was observed once. The same CDR3 is also encoded by other DNA sequences in this sample. CDR3 in amino acids: CATSRDRVQETQYF. DNA of the CDR3: TGTGCCACCAGCAGAGACAGGGTGCAGGAGACCCAGTACTTC. The chain recombines TRBV15 with TRBJ2-5; D is perhaps TRBD1 (5 bases). Germline V gene data show CDR1 as LNHNV and CDR2 as YYDKDF (reference sequence). V was clipped by 0 bases and J by 5 bases, with 10 bases between them. The length of the CDR3 is 14 residues.

V usage is TRBV6-4 and J usage is TRBJ2-1; TRBD2 agrees at 7 bases. Germline lookup yields CDR1 MRHNA and CDR2 SNTAGT. Trimming took 2 bases from V and 5 from J; bases not matched to a gene: 3. The CDR3 sequence is 14 residues long. For the CDR3, the DNA is TGTGCCAGCAGTGACCGGGGGGACCACAATGAGCAGTTCTTC. It encodes CASSDRGDHNEQFF.

The chain joins TRBV12-5 to TRBJ2-3, with D tentatively TRBD2 (5 bases). Per the germline V gene, CDR1 is LGHNT and CDR2 is FRNRAP. The CDR3 has 12 amino acids. The germline V and J ends were trimmed by 3 bases and 6 bases, with 7 bases remaining between them. DNA for the CDR3: TGTGCTAGTGGTTTAAAGCGGGATACGCAGTATTTT. It codes for CASGLKRDTQYF.

This clone came up once. The genes are TRBV2 and TRBJ1-2; no clear D gene. Germline assignment: CDR1 SNHLY and CDR2 FYNNEI. Trimming stripped 7 bases from V and 1 base from J, with 10 bases between. CDR3 size: 13 residues. The CDR3, as DNA: TGTGCCAGCAAGGGAGCCCTTAACTATGGCTACACCTTC. Amino acid sequence: CASKGALNYGYTF.

The chain employs TRBV6-5 and TRBJ2-2, with 7 nucleotides matching TRBD1. The CDR3 is 15 residues long. V dropped 2 bases and J dropped 2; count of bases not matched to a gene: 2. Per germline, CDR1 MNHEY and CDR2 SVGAGI. CDR3 DNA: TGTGCCAGCAGTTACGGGGACAGTAACACCGGGGAGCTGTTTTTT. It yields the protein CASSYGDSNTGELFF.

Comments on this clone: Germline and junction disagree at one end, which may indicate a read error. The chain uses TRBV7-8 and TRBJ1-2; 8 nucleotides align to TRBD1. The germline CDR1 and CDR2 sequences are SGHVS and FQNEAQ. The length of the CDR3 is 15 residues. CDR3 sequence reads: CASSVAGGEGYGYTF. The CDR3 region has the DNA TGTGCCAGCAGCGTAGCAGGGGGCGAGGGGTATGGCTACACCTTC.

The chain has TRBV28 and TRBJ1-5, with no clear D. The germline V gene has CDR1 MDHEN and CDR2 SYDVKM. CDR3 length equals 12 residues. Trimming stripped 4 bases from V and 5 bases from J, with 6 bases between. The CDR3 DNA reads as TGTGCCAGCAGTTCATCCCATCAGCCCCAGCATTTT. Amino acid sequence: CASSSSHQPQHF.

The CDR3 region has the DNA TGTGCCAGCAGCTATAGGGGCGGGGGAGGATACAATGAGCAGTTCTTC. It specifies CASSYRGGGGYNEQFF. The chain carries TRBV7-2 and TRBJ2-1; TRBD2 aligns across 7 bases. Unmatched junction bases numbered 10, after V lost 4 bases and J lost 4 bases. There are 16 residues in the CDR3. In germline, CDR1 is SGHTA, CDR2 FQGNSA.

This chain links TRBV9 with TRBJ2-1, with 8 bases matching TRBD2. V lost 4 bases, J lost 4 bases, and 4 bases stayed unmatched. Germline V lookup: CDR1 SGDLS, CDR2 YYNGEE. The CDR3 totals 14 residues. The CDR3 sequence is CASSPLAGYNEQFF. The DNA for the CDR3 is TGTGCCAGCAGCCCTCTAGCGGGTTACAATGAGCAGTTCTTC.

This chain joins TRBV27 and TRBJ2-3, with D possibly being TRBD2 (5 bases). The CDR3 runs to 15 residues. V was clipped by 3 bases and J by 2 bases, with 12 bases between them. CDR1 and CDR2 from the germline V gene are MNHEY and SMNVEV (reference sequence). Written as DNA, the CDR3 is TGTGCCAGCAGTTTGGTGGGAGAGAACACAGATACGCAGTATTTT. It codes for CASSLVGENTDTQYF.